The 21 T cell receptor beta chains given below trace back to one sample, sequenced in a study of T cell responses to AZD1222 COVID-19 vaccine (dated by TCRdb to the early 2020s). The sample's time point label, in plain terms: about 28 days (+/-7) after the second vaccine dose. Library prep was done by the immunoSEQ multiplex PCR assay. The clones in this table, taken by TCRdb from immuneACCESS, are in-frame only. Not every clone is retained; where verified, under half of the shortfall comes from an unresolved V gene, and the cause of the rest is unknown. Recorded for this sample are 90,000 to 150,000 clones; around 90% of them occurred a single time. The top ten clones comprise roughly 2.7% of the sample. Here the sequenced sample was peripheral blood, taken 28 days after the second AZD1222 dose. These receptor sequences come from an adult who received the AZD1222 COVID-19 vaccine.

J is TRBJ2-7 and V is TRBV3-1 (or the pseudogene TRBV3-2); D gene ambiguous. V was shortened by 5 bases and J by 5 bases, with 16 bases between the two germline ends. The CDR3 sequence is 14 residues long. The V gene's germline CDR1 is LGHDT and CDR2 YNNKEL (reference sequence). This chain's CDR3 is CASSLGPNPHEQYF. CDR3 sequence (DNA): TGTGCCAGCAGCTTAGGGCCAAACCCCCACGAGCAGTACTTC.

This clone was recorded only once. The J gene is TRBJ2-7, the V gene TRBV14, with unresolved D. With 0 bases removed from V and 4 bases from J, the gap between germline ends came to 7 bases. The germline gives CDR1 SGHDN, CDR2 FVKESK. This CDR3 has 13 amino acids. This CDR3 is CASSQDNYYEQYF. CDR3 DNA: TGTGCCAGCAGCCAAGACAATTATTACGAGCAGTACTTC.

The rearrangement links TRBV5-1 to TRBJ2-2; 9 bases line up with TRBD1. Per the germline V gene, CDR1 is SGHRS and CDR2 is YFSETQ. CDR3 size: 15 residues. J gave up 6 bases and V 0 bases, and 3 bases lay outside the gene matches. CDR3 region: CASSLAQGAPGELFF. In nucleotides, the CDR3 is TGCGCCAGCAGCTTGGCACAGGGGGCGCCCGGGGAGCTGTTTTTT. Full variable domain (remainder filled in from reference TRBV5-1 and TRBJ2-2): KAGVTQTPRYLIKTRGQQVTLSCSPISGHRSVSWYQQTPGQGLQFLFEYFSETQRNKGNFPGRFSGRQFSNSRSEMNVSTLELGDSALYLCASSLAQGAPGELFFGEGSRLTVL.

The chain employs TRBV30 and TRBJ1-5; the D is unclear. The CDR3 spans 16 residues. Looked up from germline, CDR1 is GTSNPN and CDR2 is SVGIG (reference sequence). V was shortened by 0 bases and J by 1 base, with 13 bases between the two germline ends. For the CDR3, the DNA is TGTGCCTGGAGTGTGGGGTCCCTCGGGAGCAATCAGCCCCAGCATTTT. This translates into CAWSVGSLGSNQPQHF. Combining the CDR3 with reference TRBV30 and TRBJ1-5 gives the whole variable domain SQTIHQWPATLVQPVGSPLSLECTVEGTSNPNLYWYRQAAGRGLQLLFYSVGIGQISSEVPQNLSASRPQDRQFILSSKKLLLSDSGFYLCAWSVGSLGSNQPQHFGDGTRLSIL.

CDR3 sequence (DNA): TGCAGTGCAGCCCCGTCTTATTTCTTT. Translation gives CSAAPSYFF. V is TRBV20-1 and J is TRBJ1-1, with D unclear. The germline V and J ends were trimmed by 6 bases and 13 bases, with 12 bases remaining between them. Germline values: CDR1 DFQATT, CDR2 SNEGSKA (reference sequence). The CDR3 extends over 9 amino acids.

The genes are TRBV5-4 and TRBJ2-5, with D perhaps TRBD1 or TRBD2 (6 bases each). V was shortened by 4 bases and J by 2 bases, with 15 bases between the two germline ends. The CDR3 consists of 15 residues. Per the germline V gene, CDR1 is SGHNT and CDR2 is YYREEE (reference sequence). The DNA for the CDR3 is TGTGCCAGCAGCCCCCGGGGGCAGTCACAAGAGACCCAGTACTTC. Translation gives CASSPRGQSQETQYF.

This rearrangement joins TRBV7-9 to TRBJ1-2; a weak D match, TRBD1 (6 bases). This CDR3 comprises 13 residues. Trimming cost V 1 base and J 7 bases, with 10 bases left between them. Germline-derived CDR1 and CDR2 are SEHNR and FQNEAQ (reference sequence). The CDR3: CASSLDVDSGYTF. Here the CDR3 DNA reads TGTGCCAGCAGCTTAGATGTGGACAGTGGCTACACCTTC.

The genes are TRBV5-1 and TRBJ1-2; 8 bases agree with TRBD1. The CDR3 has 14 amino acids. The germline CDR1 and CDR2 sequences are SGHRS and YFSETQ. V was clipped by 3 bases and J by 7 bases; unmatched bases: 8. CDR3 nucleotides: TGCGCCAGCAGCTCGCCGACAGGGGAAAGTGGCTACACCTTC. It codes for CASSSPTGESGYTF.

The chain carries TRBV11-1 and TRBJ1-2; the D is unclear. Trimming removed 5 bases at V and 5 bases at J, with 9 bases between. There are 12 residues in the CDR3. Looked up from germline, CDR1 is SGHAT and CDR2 is FQDESV (reference sequence). This CDR3 is CASSAREYGYTF. The CDR3, as DNA: TGTGCCAGCAGCGCCCGGGAGTATGGCTACACCTTC.

The chain recombines TRBV19 with TRBJ2-3; D is undetermined. CDR1 is LNHDA and CDR2 is SQIVND in the germline V gene (reference sequence). The CDR3 is 12 amino acids. Trimming took 1 base from V and 11 from J, leaving 10 bases between them. The CDR3 sequence is CASSIVPYVQYF. CDR3 DNA sequence: TGTGCCAGTAGTATAGTCCCGTATGTGCAGTATTTT. Drawing the rest from reference TRBV19 and TRBJ2-3, the complete variable domain is DGGITQSPKYLFRKEGQNVTLSCEQNLNHDAMYWYRQDPGQGLRLIYYSQIVNDFQKGDIAEGYSVSREKKESFPLTVTSAQKNPTAFYLCASSIVPYVQYFGPGTRLTVL.

V gene TRBV18 combines with J gene TRBJ1-6; TRBD1 matches at 8 bases. The V and J ends lost 5 bases and 7 bases, in that order; junction bases with no gene match: 4. Germline V gene data show CDR1 as KGHSH and CDR2 as LQKENI. CDR3 length equals 14 residues. The CDR3 coding sequence is TGTGCCAGCTCATCTCGACAGGGGAATTCACCCCTCCACTTT. This sequence encodes CASSSRQGNSPLHF.

The V gene is TRBV28, the J gene TRBJ1-6, with D uncertain. In germline, CDR1 is MDHEN, CDR2 SYDVKM. Deletions cut 4 bases from V and 6 bases from J, with 13 bases between. The CDR3 contains 15 residues. The CDR3 reads CASSSPGMSNSPLHF. CDR3 DNA: TGTGCCAGCAGTTCACCCGGGATGAGTAATTCACCCCTCCACTTT.

The chain joins TRBV6-2 or TRBV6-3 to TRBJ2-7; the D gene is possibly TRBD1 (6 bases). Per germline, CDR1 MNHEY and CDR2 SVGEGT. V lost 6 bases and J 4 bases, leaving 19 bases between the germline ends. The CDR3 has 15 amino acids. The CDR3 DNA is TGTGCCAGCAGCACCATCAACAGGGTTAGATACGAGCAGTACTTC. This sequence encodes CASSTINRVRYEQYF.

The V and J genes are TRBV19 and TRBJ1-5, with D perhaps matching TRBD1 (6 bases). From germline, CDR1 is LNHDA and CDR2 SQIVND (reference sequence). The CDR3 is made up of 13 amino acids. Trimming pared 11 bases from V and 4 bases from J, leaving 15 bases between. The CDR3 nucleotides read TGTGCCTCCGGGGGCGCGGGAAATCAGCCCCAGCATTTT. This sequence encodes CASGGAGNQPQHF.

V is TRBV24-1 and J is TRBJ2-1; possibly TRBD1 for D (6 bases). Trimming pared 3 bases from V and 5 bases from J, leaving 13 bases between. The CDR3 is 15 amino acids. Germline V lookup: CDR1 KGHDR, CDR2 SFDVKD. The DNA for the CDR3 is TGTGCCACCAGTGATCAACAGGGATTCAACAATGAGCAGTTCTTC. Translating gives CATSDQQGFNNEQFF.

The chain recombines TRBV11-2 with TRBJ2-7, with TRBD2 matching 8 bases. The V gene end was trimmed by 1 base and the J gene end by 3 bases; junction bases not matched to a gene: 8. This CDR3 is 16 amino acids long. Germline V gene sequence: CDR1 SGHAT, CDR2 FQNNGV. In DNA form, the CDR3 reads TGTGCCAGCAGCTTAGGAGTTAGCGGGGTGATCTACGAGCAGTACTTC. Translation: CASSLGVSGVIYEQYF.

This chain uses TRBV5-4 with TRBJ2-5, with D unresolved. Trimming took off 7 bases at V and 3 bases at J, with 13 bases between the two ends. Germline CDR1 and CDR2: SGHNT and YYREEE (reference sequence). The CDR3 loop spans 13 amino acids. CDR3 nucleotides: TGTGCCAGCGGCCGGACGGAAAAAGAGACCCAGTACTTC. Protein product: CASGRTEKETQYF.

This chain joins TRBV19 and TRBJ1-4, with a weak D call TRBD1 (5 bases). The V and J ends lost 9 bases and 0 bases respectively, with 14 bases between them. Per the germline V gene, CDR1 is LNHDA and CDR2 is SQIVND (reference sequence). The CDR3 has 15 residues. In DNA, the CDR3 is TGTGCCAGCCTGGACGGGGCGGCAACTAATGAAAAACTGTTTTTT. This codes for CASLDGAATNEKLFF.

CDR3 DNA: TGTGCCAGCAAGAACGGGCAGGGGATTTCACCCCTCCACTTT. This gives the protein CASKNGQGISPLHF. This chain joins TRBV6-5 and TRBJ1-6; possibly TRBD1 for D (6 bases). The CDR3 has 14 amino acids. With 7 bases removed from V and 9 bases from J, the gap between germline ends came to 16 bases. From germline, CDR1 is MNHEY and CDR2 SVGAGI.

V is TRBV13 and J is TRBJ1-1; 9 nucleotides align to TRBD1. V was clipped by 3 bases and J by 0 bases; unmatched bases: 5. The CDR3 is 16 amino acids. The germline CDR1 and CDR2 sequences are PRHDT and FYEKMQ (reference sequence). As DNA, the CDR3 is TGTGCCAGCAGCTTTGGGACAGGGAACGTGAACACTGAAGCTTTCTTT. Its translation: CASSFGTGNVNTEAFF.

CDR3 nucleotide sequence: TGTGCCAGCAGTTACACATTCTCCTACAATGAGCAGTTCTTC. Translating it yields CASSYTFSYNEQFF. The chain uses TRBV5-8 and TRBJ2-1; D ambiguous. CDR3 length equals 14 residues. V was pared by 5 bases and J by 0 bases, with 9 bases between. Per germline, CDR1 SGHTS and CDR2 YDEGEE. Combining the CDR3 with reference TRBV5-8 and TRBJ2-1 gives the whole variable domain EAGVTQSPTHLIKTRGQQATLRCSPISGHTSVYWYQQALGLGLQFLLWYDEGEERNRGNFPPRFSGRQFPNYSSELNVNALELEDSALYLCASSYTFSYNEQFFGPGTRLTVL.